This T cell receptor beta chain was obtained from a study of OX40 agonist ivuxolimab in advanced cancers. Across the study: An agonistic human IgG2 monoclonal antibody against OX40 (CD134) was given.

Germline CDR1 reads SGHTA; CDR2 reads FQGNSA. The CDR3 covers 14 residues. Produced via immunoSEQ multiplex PCR; TCRdb's table is partial and in-frame only. The sample has approximately 45,000 clones; around 88% are singletons. This TCR was sampled from an adult with an advanced solid tumor such as melanoma, head and neck, liver or kidney cancer. The input for sequencing was CD4+ or CD8+ T cells sorted from blood, taken in a trial of the OX40 agonist ivuxolimab. This rearrangement joins TRBV7-2 to TRBJ2-5; D call uncertain. The DNA end is a closer match to TRBJ2-7, so the J assignment may be wrong. CDR3 protein: CASSLDGLSYEQYF. DNA of the CDR3: TGTGCCAGCAGCTTAGACGGCCTCTCCTACGAGCAGTACTTC.